This TCR beta chain was recovered during a study of blood T cells in healthy people across ages. This clonotype was observed a handful of times. A second PCR, run for about 7 to 12 cycles, used a sample-barcoded 5' primer plus a J-beta primer mix. One entry per CDR3 protein, called by TCRdb with MiXCR from the 5' RACE reads. The table includes 550,000 to 800,000 distinct CDR3 sequences, approximately 30% detected once. Germline CDR1 is SNHLY and CDR2 is FYNNEI. The CDR3 has 13 residues. Trimming removed 5 bases at V and 8 bases at J, with 15 bases between. The chain uses TRBV2 and TRBJ1-2, with D hard to call. Specimen: blood. This sequence originates from a woman over 75 in good health. In DNA form, the CDR3 reads TGTGCCAGCAGTCGGCTGGGTCCTGAGGGCTACACCTTC. It codes for CASSRLGPEGYTF.